Below are 5 T cell receptor beta chains sequenced from a single sample in a study of human T cells and chemical hapten exposure. TCRdb independently ran MiXCR on the RACE reads; one entry per CDR3 protein. The data show 99,000 or so distinct CDR3 sequences, more than 10% seen once. Documented time point: pre-sensitization, week 0. Treatment here: therapeutic diphenylcyclopropenone sensitization with weekly scalp DPC. This material consisted of whole blood, taken in connection with sensitization to the hapten diphenylcyclopropenone (DPC). Every receptor here comes from a woman in her sixties with alopecia areata. Some clones in this sample may be carry-over from other donors' samples.

This chain links TRBV6-1 with TRBJ1-5, with TRBD1 as a possible D gene (6 bases). Germline V gene sequence: CDR1 MNHNS, CDR2 SASEGT. V lost 6 bases to trimming and J lost 4 bases, with 16 bases between them. The CDR3 consists of 15 residues. CDR3 residues: CASRVPGDGNQPQHF. The CDR3, as DNA: TGTGCCAGCAGGGTGCCAGGGGATGGTAATCAGCCCCAGCATTTT.

This clonotype showed up many times. The chain links TRBV20-1 to TRBJ2-5, with TRBD2 identical over 12 bases. The V gene end was trimmed by 3 bases and the J gene end by 5 bases; junction bases not matched to a gene: 4. The germline V gene encodes CDR1 DFQATT and CDR2 SNEGSKA (reference sequence). The CDR3 loop spans 14 amino acids. The CDR3 nucleotides are TGCAGTGCTAGTGCCGGGACTAGCGGGGAGACCCAGTACTTC. Translating gives CSASAGTSGETQYF.

This clonotype was counted at least ten times. The chain combines TRBV2 with TRBJ2-7; 9 bases fit TRBD1. With V trimmed by 7 bases and J by 2 bases, 12 bases remained unmatched. The CDR3 is 16 residues long. Germline values: CDR1 SNHLY, CDR2 FYNNEI. CDR3 DNA sequence: TGTGCCAGCACGCCTGAGTCTAGGACAGGGGCCTACGAGCAGTACTTC. Amino acids: CASTPESRTGAYEQYF.

This chain uses TRBV7-3 with TRBJ2-1; TRBD1 agrees at 11 bases. V lost 4 bases and J lost 4; bases outside the gene matches: 3. Germline V gene data show CDR1 as SGHTA and CDR2 as FQGTGA. This CDR3 comprises 15 residues. The CDR3 DNA reads as TGTGCCAGCAGCTCAGGGACAGGGGGTTACAATGAGCAGTTCTTC. It encodes CASSSGTGGYNEQFF.

This clonotype showed up just a few times. The chain has TRBV7-2 and TRBJ2-3, with TRBD2 matching over 13 bases. V gave up 4 bases and J gave up 4 bases; unmatched junction bases: 5. The CDR3 spans 16 residues. Germline assignment: CDR1 SGHTA and CDR2 FQGNSA. The chain's CDR3 is CASSSGLAGDSDTQYF. The CDR3 DNA follows: TGTGCCAGCAGCTCCGGACTAGCGGGGGATTCAGATACGCAGTATTTT.